These 28 T cell receptor beta chains originate from one sample sequenced in a study of neurological immune-mediated disorders (dated by TCRdb to about 2019). Libraries were prepared through 5' RACE. TCRdb shows the sequencer as Illumina HiSeq 2500. TCRdb reworked the public reads: Q25 trimming with fastp, MiXCR clone assembly, productive beta chains retained. Each record represents a unique CDR3 protein, reported with the most common genes and DNA among its rows. Present in this sample are 47,000 or so distinct CDR3 sequences, about 9% of which were seen just once. The leading ten clones occupy about 1.6% of the sample. This specimen's time point label, interpreted: longitudinal time-point 1 (baseline). The sequenced sample consisted of PBMCs. These receptors were collected from a woman aged 40 to 49 in good health.

Many counts were recorded for this clonotype. This rearrangement joins TRBV5-5 to TRBJ2-3; TRBD2 aligns across 10 bases. CDR3 length: 17 residues. With V trimmed by 2 bases and J by 4 bases, 10 bases remained unmatched. The germline V gene encodes CDR1 SGHKS and CDR2 YYEKEE (reference sequence). This CDR3 reads CASSLAPLAGAADTQYF. The CDR3 region has the DNA TGTGCCAGCAGCTTAGCGCCTCTAGCGGGAGCCGCAGATACGCAGTATTTT.

At least ten counts were recorded for this clonotype. The chain couples TRBV27 to TRBJ2-3; D could derive from TRBD1 or TRBD2 (6 bases each). CDR1 is MNHEY, CDR2 SMNVEV, per germline (reference sequence). This CDR3 spans 15 amino acids. Deletions cut 5 bases from V and 9 bases from J, with 21 bases between. The CDR3 protein is CASSTTGAGLSTQYF. CDR3 sequence (DNA): TGTGCCAGCAGTACCACGGGGGCGGGGCTGAGCACGCAGTATTTT.

Many counts were recorded for this clonotype. This chain connects TRBV12-3 or TRBV12-4 to TRBJ1-1, with TRBD1 as a possible D gene (6 bases). The V gene lost 5 bases and the J gene lost 6 bases, with 13 bases spanning the gap. This CDR3 has 13 amino acids. The CDR3 spells CASSTGQLSEAFF. The CDR3 coding sequence is TGTGCCAGCAGTACTGGACAGCTTTCTGAAGCTTTCTTT.

This clonotype was detected ten times or more. V gene TRBV6-2 or TRBV6-3 combines with J gene TRBJ1-5; TRBD1 might be the D (5 bases). V lost 5 bases, J lost 2 bases, and 19 bases lay in between. There are 17 residues in the CDR3. The germline CDR1 and CDR2 sequences are MNHEY and SVGEGT. The CDR3 DNA reads as TGTGCCAGCAGTGCCCAGGGACTCCGCCGGGGCAATCAGCCCCAGCATTTT. Translated: CASSAQGLRRGNQPQHF.

This clonotype has ten or more counts. V is TRBV7-2 and J is TRBJ1-2, with no clear D. The CDR3 is 16 residues long. V lost 1 base to trimming and J lost 4 bases, with 16 bases between them. Per the germline V gene, CDR1 is SGHTA and CDR2 is FQGNSA. This CDR3 is CASSLGAGIIVYGYTF. CDR3 DNA: TGTGCCAGCAGCTTAGGGGCCGGGATTATAGTCTATGGCTACACCTTC. Supplemented by reference TRBV7-2 and TRBJ1-2, the full variable domain reads GAGVSQSPSNKVTEKGKDVELRCDPISGHTALYWYRQSLGQGLEFLIYFQGNSAPDKSGLPSDRFSAERTGGSVSTLTIQRTQQEDSAVYLCASSLGAGIIVYGYTFGSGTRLTVV.

This clonotype was counted ten times or more. The V and J genes are TRBV29-1 and TRBJ1-3; the D is unclear. This CDR3 has 14 amino acids. Germline V gives CDR1 SQVTM, CDR2 ANQGSEA. Trimming cost V 4 bases and J 2 bases, with 12 bases left between them. CDR3 DNA: TGCAGCGTTGGGTCTGGCGGGACTGGAAACACCATATATTTT. It is translated as CSVGSGGTGNTIYF.

This clonotype was picked up many times. The V and J genes are TRBV20-1 and TRBJ1-1; D is undetermined. V lost 6 bases and J 6 bases, leaving 11 bases between the germline ends. This CDR3 spans 11 amino acids. The V gene's germline CDR1 is DFQATT and CDR2 SNEGSKA (reference sequence). The CDR3 DNA sequence: TGCAGTGCCCTAGGAACAGCTGAAGCTTTCTTT. Residues: CSALGTAEAFF.

This clonotype came up many times. J is TRBJ2-5 and V is TRBV5-1, with 7 bases aligning to TRBD1. Germline values: CDR1 SGHRS, CDR2 YFSETQ. The CDR3 is 15 residues long. J was trimmed by 3 bases and V by 5 bases; bases with no gene match: 10. The CDR3 nucleotides are TGCGCCAGCAGAAGGGACAGCTATATCGAAGAGACCCAGTACTTC. Translating gives CASRRDSYIEETQYF.

On this clonotype: The junction does not match germline at one end; this may be a read error. The V and J genes are TRBV10-3 and TRBJ1-1, with D unclear. In germline, CDR1 is ENHRY, CDR2 SYGVKD. This CDR3 has 11 residues. The CDR3 is CSISESIVQEF. The CDR3 DNA follows: TGTTCCATCAGTGAGTCTATTGTGCAGGAGTTT.

This clonotype has at least ten counts. The chain has TRBV20-1 and TRBJ1-5; perhaps TRBD1 as D (5 bases). CDR1 is DFQATT and CDR2 is SNEGSKA in the germline V gene (reference sequence). V lost 4 bases, J lost 7 bases, and 23 bases lay in between. CDR3 size: 16 residues. The CDR3 sequence: CSAMWTTGGVGQPQHF. CDR3 coding DNA: TGCAGTGCTATGTGGACTACAGGTGGGGTCGGGCAGCCCCAGCATTTT.

This clonotype came up many times. The J gene is TRBJ1-4, the V gene TRBV12-3 or TRBV12-4, with TRBD1 matching over 8 bases. The CDR3 is 15 residues long. J lost 7 bases, V lost 3 bases, and 7 bases had no gene match. The CDR3: CASSLAGGEGEKLFF. Written as DNA, the CDR3 is TGTGCCAGCAGTTTGGCAGGGGGCGAAGGTGAAAAACTGTTTTTT.

This clonotype was seen repeatedly, ten times or more. The V and J genes are TRBV3-1 and TRBJ2-7, with unresolved D. The CDR3 has 11 amino acids. Trimming removed 3 bases from V and 1 base from J, with 1 base in between. Germline assignment: CDR1 LGHDT and CDR2 YNNKEL (reference sequence). CDR3 in amino acids: CASSQSYEQYF. Here the CDR3 DNA reads TGTGCCAGCAGCCAGTCCTACGAGCAGTACTTC.

This clonotype was seen repeatedly, ten times or more. The rearrangement links TRBV3-1 to TRBJ1-5; possibly TRBD1 for D (5 bases). The CDR3 is 17 amino acids. CDR1 is LGHDT, CDR2 YNNKEL, per germline (reference sequence). V was trimmed by 4 bases and J by 3 bases, leaving 19 bases between them. Here the CDR3 reads CASSPQLDSENNQPQHF. CDR3 nucleotide sequence: TGTGCCAGCAGCCCACAACTTGACAGCGAAAACAATCAGCCCCAGCATTTT. The entire variable domain, with the rest obtained from reference TRBV3-1 and TRBJ1-5, is as follows: DTAVSQTPKYLVTQMGNDKSIKCEQNLGHDTMYWYKQDSKKFLKIMFSYNNKELIINETVPNRFSPKSPDKAHLNLHINSLELGDSAVYFCASSPQLDSENNQPQHFGDGTRLSIL.

Concerning this clonotype itself: Given a much more abundant clone one base away, this may be a read error. The genes are TRBV24-1 and TRBJ2-2; unclear D gene. The germline CDR1 and CDR2 sequences are KGHDR and SFDVKD. V lost 8 bases to trimming and J lost 1 base, with 10 bases between them. The CDR3 covers 14 residues. CDR3 nucleotide sequence: TGTGCCACCAATTCGGAAGAGAACACCGGGGAGCTGTTTTTT. Its translation: CATNSEENTGELFF.

This clonotype was seen ten or more times. The J gene is TRBJ1-4, the V gene TRBV4-1; no firm D call. The germline gives CDR1 MGHRA, CDR2 YSYEKL. V lost 5 bases to trimming and J lost 8 bases, with 15 bases between them. There are 14 residues in the CDR3. The CDR3 loop reads CASSGSSHREKLFF. The DNA of the CDR3 is TGCGCCAGCAGCGGTTCCTCGCACCGAGAAAAACTGTTTTTT.

This clonotype came up many times. The V and J genes are TRBV20-1 and TRBJ1-4, with D unclear. This CDR3 has 15 residues. Germline V gives CDR1 DFQATT, CDR2 SNEGSKA (reference sequence). V was shortened by 1 base and J by 7 bases, with 16 bases between the two germline ends. DNA for the CDR3: TGCAGTGCTAGAGGTCAGACTAATGATGCTGAAAAACTGTTTTTT. It yields the protein CSARGQTNDAEKLFF.

This clonotype was counted at least ten times. The chain couples TRBV7-2 to TRBJ1-2; D ambiguous. The ends were cut back, 0 bases at V and 8 bases at J, with 7 bases in the middle. CDR3 length: 12 residues. Germline lookup yields CDR1 SGHTA and CDR2 FQGNSA. The CDR3: CASSLAAVGYTF. The CDR3 coding sequence is TGTGCCAGCAGCTTAGCTGCGGTAGGCTACACCTTC.

This clonotype was recorded at least ten times. The rearrangement uses TRBV20-1 and TRBJ2-3, with 13 positions matching TRBD2. Trimming removed 3 bases from V and 2 bases from J; junction bases left unmatched: 2. CDR3 length: 15 residues. Per the germline V gene, CDR1 is DFQATT and CDR2 is SNEGSKA (reference sequence). CDR3 sequence (DNA): TGCAGTGCTAGGACTAGCGGGGGGCTCACAGATACGCAGTATTTT. Translating it yields CSARTSGGLTDTQYF.

In its sample, this clonotype was seen many times. V usage is TRBV6-5 and J usage is TRBJ1-1; 7 bases line up with TRBD1. This CDR3 comprises 17 residues. Germline lookup yields CDR1 MNHEY and CDR2 SVGAGI. V was pared by 0 bases and J by 0 bases, with 7 bases of the junction left unmatched. CDR3 in DNA: TGTGCCAGCAGTTACTCGACAGGGAAACTAATGAACACTGAAGCTTTCTTT. It encodes CASSYSTGKLMNTEAFF.

This clonotype was counted at least ten times. This chain links TRBV14 with TRBJ1-1, with D possibly TRBD1 on 5 matching bases. The CDR3 covers 14 residues. Trimming cost V 5 bases and J 0 bases, with 10 bases left between them. From germline, CDR1 is SGHDN and CDR2 FVKESK. CDR3 residues: CASSRWGLNTEAFF. The CDR3 DNA reads TGTGCCAGCAGCAGATGGGGGTTGAACACTGAAGCTTTCTTT.

There are many counts of this clonotype. The rearrangement links TRBV5-1 to TRBJ2-7; D is unclear. Trimming shortened V by 3 bases and J by 2 bases, and 12 bases separated the two germline ends. CDR3 length equals 14 residues. Germline V gene lookup returns CDR1 SGHRS and CDR2 YFSETQ. CDR3 coding DNA: TGCGCCAGCAGCTCGATGCCTGGTGCCTACGAGCAGTACTTC. Protein product: CASSSMPGAYEQYF.

This clonotype was recorded many times. The chain employs TRBV7-3 and TRBJ1-1; D unresolved. Germline-derived CDR1 and CDR2 are SGHTA and FQGTGA. Trimming removed 5 bases from V and 3 bases from J, with 13 bases in between. This CDR3 region has 14 residues. CDR3 in DNA: TGTGCCAGCAGCCCTTCGAACGGGGACACTGAAGCTTTCTTT. It specifies CASSPSNGDTEAFF.

This clonotype occurred many times. This chain uses TRBV5-1 with TRBJ2-7, with D hard to call. This CDR3 contains 12 residues. With 0 bases removed from V and 4 bases from J, the gap between germline ends came to 5 bases. Germline CDR1 SGHRS, CDR2 YFSETQ. The CDR3, as DNA: TGCGCCAGCAGCTTGGACAAGTACGAGCAGTACTTC. Translating it yields CASSLDKYEQYF.

There are many counts of this clonotype. The genes are TRBV12-3 or TRBV12-4 and TRBJ1-2, with a tentative D call TRBD1 (5 bases). The CDR3 is 16 residues long. V lost 1 base, J lost 5 bases, and 17 bases lay in between. The CDR3 protein is CASSLGARGEGYGYTF. The CDR3, as DNA: TGTGCCAGCAGTTTAGGGGCAAGGGGCGAAGGGTATGGCTACACCTTC.

There are many counts of this clonotype. This chain connects TRBV20-1 to TRBJ1-1, with D possibly TRBD1 on 6 matching bases. This CDR3 contains 14 residues. Germline V gives CDR1 DFQATT, CDR2 SNEGSKA (reference sequence). Deletions cut 1 base from V and 1 base from J, with 10 bases between. The chain's CDR3 is CSARVPTGNTEAFF. DNA for the CDR3: TGCAGTGCTAGAGTACCGACAGGGAACACTGAAGCTTTCTTT.

This clonotype has ten or more counts. The rearrangement uses TRBV5-1 and TRBJ2-2; D unclear. Trimming shortened V by 1 base and J by 8 bases, and 30 bases separated the two germline ends. CDR1 is SGHRS and CDR2 is YFSETQ in the germline V gene. The CDR3 is 20 residues long. The CDR3 loop reads CASSLYPLPTIGPQPGELFF. The CDR3 DNA follows: TGCGCCAGCAGCTTGTATCCCCTCCCTACTATAGGCCCCCAACCTGGGGAGCTGTTTTTT.

This rearrangement joins TRBV12-3 or TRBV12-4 to TRBJ2-1, with D tentatively TRBD2 (5 bases). CDR3 length equals 11 residues. Trimming removed 6 bases from V and 10 bases from J, with 10 bases in between. CDR3 sequence (DNA): TGTGCCAGCAGCCGAACTAGGGAGCAGTTCTTC. This encodes CASSRTREQFF.

In its sample, this clonotype was seen many times. The rearrangement uses TRBV29-1 and TRBJ1-2; 7 bases are a match to TRBD1. V lost 7 bases to trimming and J lost 4 bases; unmatched junction nucleotides: 6. Germline loops: CDR1 SQVTM, CDR2 ANQGSEA. This CDR3 is built from 12 residues. In DNA, the CDR3 is TGCAGCGACGGGGACAGCCCCTATGGCTACACCTTC. This sequence encodes CSDGDSPYGYTF. Using reference TRBV29-1 and TRBJ1-2 for the parts outside the CDR3, the full variable domain is SAVISQKPSRDICQRGTSLTIQCQVDSQVTMMFWYRQQPGQSLTLIATANQGSEATYESGFVIDKFPISRPNLTFSTLTVSNMSPEDSSIYLCSDGDSPYGYTFGSGTRLTVV.